This TCR beta chain was observed in a study of shared clonotypes between healthy human individuals. The study's findings and limits: The study found lower generation probabilities in non-shared clonotypes than in those shared by all four donors. When naive CD4 clonotypes were compared across several donors, approximately 5% were shared.

A note on this clone: Its matching antigen is unknown.

Some clones are missing from TCRdb's copy, which holds only in-frame ones; the method was immunoSEQ multiplex PCR. The sample carries some 2.1 million clones, approximately 94% recorded once. Naive CD8 cells were CD45RO-negative, positively selected for CCR7, excluding terminally differentiated effector memory CD45RA+ cells. This CDR3 comprises 16 residues. V trimming: 0 bases; J trimming: 8 bases; junction bases outside the gene matches: 4. From germline, CDR1 is SGHRS and CDR2 YFSETQ. The specimen was naive CD8+ T cells sorted from blood. J is TRBJ2-1 and V is TRBV5-1; 14 bases map to TRBD2. The source of this sequence is a man aged 18-30 years in good health. CDR3 sequence: CASSLVGLAGVYEQFF. The CDR3 bases are TGCGCCAGCAGCTTGGTGGGACTAGCGGGAGTATATGAGCAGTTCTTC. Supplemented by reference TRBV5-1 and TRBJ2-1, the full variable domain reads KAGVTQTPRYLIKTRGQQVTLSCSPISGHRSVSWYQQTPGQGLQFLFEYFSETQRNKGNFPGRFSGRQFSNSRSEMNVSTLELGDSALYLCASSLVGLAGVYEQFFGPGTRLTVL.